The present entry profiles one T cell receptor (beta chain) with its context. No antigen is known for it. This sample was included in a study of T cell responses to AZD1222 COVID-19 vaccine. Study observations and caveats: When two AZD1222 doses had been given, Spike-specific TCR breadth and depth rose. Among vaccine-associated CD4 TCRs, coverage spanned spike, with dominance at 160-218 and 743-854. Females outnumbered males among donors, who were mostly white British; clonal diversity was possibly underestimated. AZD1222 recipients seropositive at baseline numbered only five to seven.

Clones were read by immunoSEQ multiplex PCR, and TCRdb kept only the in-frame ones, dropping some. The sample has about 160,000 clones, 91% seen once. Here the sequenced sample was peripheral blood, taken on day 0 of AZD1222 vaccination. This clonotype originated in an adult in good health.

CDR3 residues: CAWSLGRGDFRSNEQFF. The CDR3 DNA follows: TGTGCCTGGAGTTTAGGGCGGGGGGACTTCCGTTCCAATGAGCAGTTCTTC. The chain joins TRBV30 to TRBJ2-1, with TRBD2 matching over 8 bases. Germline values: CDR1 GTSNPN, CDR2 SVGIG (reference sequence). CDR3 length: 17 amino acids. Unmatched junction bases numbered 15, after V lost 2 bases and J lost 6 bases.